Given below is one TCR beta chain in context. Profiling relied on immunoSEQ multiplex PCR, and the TCRdb table lists in-frame clones only, not all of them. The sample gives some 200,000 clones, 80% to 85% of which show up once; 6% to 7% is in the top ten. The data belong to a study of blood T cell repertoires in COVID-19. Looking at the study overall: The analysed material was cDNA or gDNA that came from T cells, B-cell-depleted T cells, or PBMCs.

Per the germline V gene, CDR1 is MDHEN and CDR2 is SYDVKM. The CDR3 loop spans 14 amino acids. V shed 6 bases and J shed 9 bases, with 20 bases lying between them. The TCR originated in a woman in her 40s with acute or convalescent COVID-19. The chain employs TRBV28 and TRBJ1-2; D is perhaps TRBD1 (5 bases). The sample comprised peripheral blood. The DNA for the CDR3 is TGTGCCAGCAGCCCGGCGGGGGGTGAGGTGCGCTACACCTTC. Protein sequence: CASSPAGGEVRYTF.